Below, 29 T cell receptor beta chains from the same sample are listed, as sequenced in a study of regulatory T cells in long-lasting Graves disease. Investigators prepared the TCR beta libraries by applying iRepertoire HTBI primers and Arm-PCR of CDR3 regions. TCRdb re-called the multiplex PCR reads with MiXCR, one entry per CDR3 protein. In the table there are approximately 350,000 distinct CDR3 sequences, around 17% of which are singletons. Time point defined: newly diagnosed GD, antithyroid drugs for less than 3 months. RNA from PBMCs was the source of the TCR library. The sample was also reused in another study, on T cells in Graves' hyperthyroidism and ophthalmopathy.

The material was peripheral blood mononuclear cells (PBMCs), obtained at new diagnosis, from a patient treated with antithyroid drugs. The source is a man between 35 and 55 years old with Graves disease.

This clonotype was observed many times. V gene TRBV10-2 combines with J gene TRBJ2-7; D is undetermined. Between the trimmed V and J ends, which lost 4 bases and 0 bases, there was a span of 13 bases. Germline V gene lookup returns CDR1 WSHSY and CDR2 SAAADI. The CDR3 is made up of 15 amino acids. CDR3 sequence (DNA): TGCGCCAGCAGTGCGGAGTCCGTTGTCTCCTACGAGCAGTACTTC. This gives the protein CASSAESVVSYEQYF.

The J gene is TRBJ2-5, the V gene TRBV7-7, with D perhaps matching TRBD2 (6 bases). Germline V gene data show CDR1 as SSHAT and CDR2 as FNYEAQ (reference sequence). V was cut by 1 base and J by 5 bases, with 11 bases left in between. The CDR3 totals 14 residues. CDR3 in DNA: TGTGCCAGCAGCTTAGGAGGGAGGCCCGAGACCCAGTACTTC. This translates into CASSLGGRPETQYF.

The sample holds many counts of this clonotype. The chain is built from TRBV2 and TRBJ2-7; no reliable D call. CDR1 and CDR2 (germline): SNHLY, FYNNEI. The CDR3 is made up of 11 amino acids. The V and J ends lost 8 bases and 3 bases respectively, with 8 bases between them. CDR3 sequence: CASGRIYEQYF. The CDR3 nucleotides read TGTGCCAGCGGAAGGATCTACGAGCAGTACTTC.

This clonotype was observed at least ten times. V and J are TRBV7-9 and TRBJ1-1; no definite D call. The CDR3 consists of 14 residues. V lost 2 bases, J lost 1 base, and 8 bases lay in between. CDR1 is SEHNR and CDR2 is FQNEAQ in the germline V gene (reference sequence). CDR3 sequence (DNA): TGTGCCAGCAGCTTAAGTACAAGGAACACTGAAGCTTTCTTT. As protein: CASSLSTRNTEAFF.

J is TRBJ2-2 and V is TRBV7-8; D possibly corresponds to TRBD2 (7 bases). Germline V gives CDR1 SGHVS, CDR2 FQNEAQ. V lost 8 bases to trimming and J lost 5 bases, with 18 bases between them. The CDR3 covers 15 residues. The chain's CDR3 is CASGVGGGRTGELFF. The CDR3 DNA reads TGTGCCAGCGGCGTAGGGGGGGGGCGGACCGGGGAGCTGTTTTTT.

In its sample, this clonotype was seen many times. The J gene is TRBJ1-5, the V gene TRBV7-2, with D possibly TRBD1 on 5 matching bases. V lost 2 bases to trimming and J lost 6 bases, with 14 bases between them. This CDR3 comprises 15 residues. Germline V lookup: CDR1 SGHTA, CDR2 FQGNSA. The CDR3 bases are TGTGCCAGCAGCTTAACCGCCGGGGCGACTCAGCCCCAGCATTTT. This translates into CASSLTAGATQPQHF.

This clonotype was detected many times. This chain links TRBV2 with TRBJ1-1; no clear D. V dropped 3 bases and J dropped 7 bases, with 12 bases sitting between them. Germline CDR1 SNHLY, CDR2 FYNNEI. The CDR3 consists of 13 residues. DNA of the CDR3: TGTGCCAGCAGTGAGGGTTGGCAGCTTGAAGCTTTCTTT. It specifies CASSEGWQLEAFF.

The V and J genes are TRBV5-5 and TRBJ2-7; D might be TRBD1 or TRBD2, each matching 5 bases. With 1 base removed from V and 4 bases from J, the gap between germline ends came to 12 bases. The CDR3 is 14 amino acids. Germline CDR1 is SGHKS and CDR2 is YYEKEE (reference sequence). CDR3 sequence (DNA): TGTGCCAGCAGCTTGACCCCAGGGACGTACGAGCAGTACTTC. The encoded protein is CASSLTPGTYEQYF.

This clonotype showed up many times. The V gene is TRBV7-2, the J gene TRBJ2-3; D is perhaps TRBD2 (5 bases). V lost 5 bases, J lost 6 bases, and 12 bases lay in between. Germline lookup yields CDR1 SGHTA and CDR2 FQGNSA. The length of the CDR3 is 13 residues. In DNA form, the CDR3 reads TGTGCCAGCAGCCCCAATGCGGGTGATACGCAGTATTTT. This sequence encodes CASSPNAGDTQYF.

This clonotype was detected only a few times. This may arise from a read error, as a much more abundant clone is one base away. The conserved final phenylalanine or tryptophan is absent from the CDR3, which likely points to a read error. This chain joins TRBV6-1 and TRBJ1-6; D unclear. The V end lost 6 bases, the J end lost 6 bases, and 6 bases lay between the germline ends. The CDR3 spans 12 residues. The germline V gene encodes CDR1 MNHNS and CDR2 SASEGT. CDR3 amino acids: CASSPRNSPLHL. For the CDR3, the DNA is TGTGCCAGCAGCCCCCGTAATTCACCCCTCCACCTT.

This clonotype was counted many times. V is TRBV28 and J is TRBJ2-7; a weak D match, TRBD2 (5 bases). V dropped 3 bases and J dropped 9 bases, with 12 bases sitting between them. Germline-derived CDR1 and CDR2 are MDHEN and SYDVKM. This CDR3 is 12 amino acids long. Written as DNA, the CDR3 is TGTGCCAGCAGTTTTTCCGGGCGGGCGCAGTACTTC. It translates to CASSFSGRAQYF.

This clonotype was recorded at least ten times. This chain links TRBV12-3 or TRBV12-4 with TRBJ1-1, with 7 bases matching TRBD1. The CDR3 loop spans 13 amino acids. The trim removed 7 bases at V and 1 base at J, leaving 3 bases unmatched. In DNA, the CDR3 is TGTGCCAGCAACCGACAGGGGAACACTGAAGCTTTCTTT. Protein: CASNRQGNTEAFF.

The chain couples TRBV5-4 to TRBJ2-3, with D possibly TRBD1 on 6 matching bases. CDR1 is SGHNT, CDR2 YYREEE, per germline (reference sequence). V was shortened by 0 bases and J by 4 bases, with 15 bases between the two germline ends. CDR3 length: 16 residues. CDR3 nucleotide sequence: TGTGCCAGCAGCTTGGACAGGGCAGGTTTCGCAGATACGCAGTATTTT. This encodes CASSLDRAGFADTQYF. Combining the CDR3 with reference TRBV5-4 and TRBJ2-3 gives the whole variable domain ETGVTQSPTHLIKTRGQQVTLRCSSQSGHNTVSWYQQALGQGPQFIFQYYREEENGRGNFPPRFSGLQFPNYSSELNVNALELDDSALYLCASSLDRAGFADTQYFGPGTRLTVL.

Concerning this clonotype: A read error is possible here, since a much larger clone lies one base away. The rearrangement joins TRBV5-1 to TRBJ2-3, with 9 bases aligning to TRBD2. The germline V gene has CDR1 SGHRS and CDR2 YFSETQ. CDR3 length: 15 amino acids. The J segment lost 6 bases and the V segment lost 4 bases, leaving 9 bases of the junction unmatched. The CDR3 is CASSMVPSGDDTQYF. In DNA, the CDR3 is TGCGCCAGCAGCATGGTACCTAGCGGGGATGATACGCAGTATTTT.

For this clonotype: A read error is possible here, since a much larger clone lies one base away. The chain couples TRBV20-1 to TRBJ2-5; D is possibly TRBD2 (6 bases). This CDR3 comprises 14 residues. CDR1 and CDR2 from the germline V gene are DFQATT and SNEGSKA (reference sequence). V lost 0 bases and J lost 11, with 19 bases in between. As DNA, the CDR3 is TGCAGTGCTAGAGAGGGGGGACTTGCCAATGAGCAGTACTTC. This encodes CSAREGGLANEQYF.

This clonotype occurred many times. The V call is TRBV10-3, the J call TRBJ1-6; weak D call: TRBD1 (5 bases). V was pared by 0 bases and J by 5 bases, with 5 bases between. The CDR3 has 14 amino acids. Germline V gives CDR1 ENHRY, CDR2 SYGVKD. In DNA form, the CDR3 reads TGTGCCATCAGTGAGTCAGGGGATAATTCACCCCTCCACTTT. This codes for CAISESGDNSPLHF.

The chain uses TRBV2 and TRBJ2-1; 7 positions agree with TRBD2. The germline gives CDR1 SNHLY, CDR2 FYNNEI. CDR3 length equals 14 residues. Trimming took 9 bases from V and 0 from J; bases not matched to a gene: 5. CDR3 residues: CASKRGSSYNEQFF. As DNA, the CDR3 is TGTGCCAGTAAGCGGGGTAGCTCCTACAATGAGCAGTTCTTC. Based on the CDR3 plus reference TRBV2 and TRBJ2-1, the full variable domain is EPEVTQTPSHQVTQMGQEVILRCVPISNHLYFYWYRQILGQKVEFLVSFYNNEISEKSEIFDDQFSVERPDGSNFTLKIRSTKLEDSAMYFCASKRGSSYNEQFFGPGTRLTVL.

This clonotype showed up just once. The rearrangement joins TRBV29-1 to TRBJ2-7, with 14 bases lining up with TRBD2. The CDR3 covers 16 residues. Germline V CDR1 and CDR2: SQVTM, ANQGSEA. V dropped 6 bases and J dropped 0; count of bases not matched to a gene: 7. The CDR3 reads CSVIGLAGGSSYEQYF. CDR3 DNA sequence: TGCAGCGTGATAGGACTAGCGGGGGGCAGCTCCTACGAGCAGTACTTC.

In its sample, this clonotype was seen many times. The chain employs TRBV12-3 or TRBV12-4 and TRBJ1-6; no clear D. Trimming cost V 6 bases and J 7 bases, with 13 bases left between them. The CDR3 extends over 14 amino acids. Here the CDR3 reads CASSRTSTNSPLHF. For the CDR3, the DNA is TGTGCCAGCAGCCGTACTAGTACAAATTCACCCCTCCACTTT.

The rearrangement joins TRBV9 to TRBJ2-6; TRBD1 is a possible D gene (5 bases). CDR3 size: 15 residues. V was trimmed by 3 bases and J by 4 bases, leaving 11 bases between them. Germline CDR1 is SGDLS and CDR2 is YYNGEE. The CDR3 DNA sequence: TGTGCCAGCAGCGGCCCAGGGTTCGGGGCCAACGTCCTGACTTTC. Its translation is CASSGPGFGANVLTF.

The chain recombines TRBV24-1 with TRBJ2-3, with D perhaps TRBD1 (6 bases). CDR1 and CDR2 (germline): KGHDR, SFDVKD. The CDR3 totals 15 residues. Deletions cut 4 bases from V and 4 bases from J, with 14 bases between. In nucleotides, the CDR3 is TGTGCCACCAGTGACGCAGGGGAATCTGCAGATACGCAGTATTTT. It encodes CATSDAGESADTQYF.

This clonotype was seen only a few times. Its ends do not fully match the called genes, so a read error is possible. CDR3 sequence: CSARGTDNYEQYF. The CDR3 DNA follows: TGCAGTGCCAGAGGTACAGATAACTACGAGCAGTACTTC. V gene TRBV20-1 combines with J gene TRBJ2-7, with no clear D. The CDR3 covers 13 residues. Looked up from germline, CDR1 is DFQATT and CDR2 is SNEGSKA (reference sequence).

Only a few counts were recorded for this clonotype. This likely stems from a read error, as it lies one base from a far larger clone. V usage is TRBV11-2 and J usage is TRBJ2-3, with TRBD2 as a possible D gene (5 bases). TRBJ2-5 matches the DNA end more closely, so the J call is doubtful. CDR3 length: 16 amino acids. The germline CDR1 and CDR2 sequences are SGHAT and FQNNGV. The DNA of the CDR3 is TGTGCCAGCAGCTTAGATCCCCGCGGGCGTGAAGAGGCCCAGTACTTC. As protein: CASSLDPRGREEAQYF.

In its sample, this clonotype was seen many times. This rearrangement joins TRBV9 to TRBJ2-1, with 7 bases fitting TRBD1. V lost 4 bases, J lost 5 bases, and 6 bases stayed unmatched. CDR1 and CDR2 (germline): SGDLS, YYNGEE. There are 14 residues in the CDR3. The CDR3 region has the DNA TGTGCCAGCAGCCTCCGGGACAGACACAATGAGCAGTTCTTC. Protein: CASSLRDRHNEQFF.

V gene TRBV2 combines with J gene TRBJ2-6; D may be TRBD2 (6 bases). CDR3 length: 16 amino acids. CDR1 SNHLY and CDR2 FYNNEI come from the germline V gene. V was shortened by 8 bases and J by 0 bases, with 14 bases between the two germline ends. CDR3 coding DNA: TGTGCCAGCGGGCGGGACGTATACTCTGGGGCCAACGTCCTGACTTTC. It encodes CASGRDVYSGANVLTF.

This clonotype was counted a few times. V and J are TRBV6-1 and TRBJ2-5; D perhaps matches TRBD2 (6 bases). The CDR3 contains 14 residues. The V gene lost 8 bases and the J gene lost 2 bases, with 15 bases spanning the gap. Germline V gene sequence: CDR1 MNHNS, CDR2 SASEGT. The CDR3 DNA is TGTGCCAGCGCCTTAGGAGGGGATCAAGAGACCCAGTACTTC. Protein product: CASALGGDQETQYF.

With regard to this clonotype: Since the CDR3 does not end with the conserved phenylalanine or tryptophan, this likely comes from a read error. V gene TRBV6-1 combines with J gene TRBJ2-7; tentatively, D is TRBD1 (6 bases). Germline CDR1 is MNHNS and CDR2 is SASEGT. This CDR3 spans 15 amino acids. V dropped 5 bases and J dropped 2 bases, with 16 bases sitting between them. Here the CDR3 reads CASSKNRDSTYEQYS. As DNA, the CDR3 is TGTGCCAGCAGTAAAAACAGGGATAGCACCTACGAGCAGTACTCC.

In its sample, this clonotype was seen a few times. This chain connects TRBV4-2 to TRBJ2-7, with a possible D match to TRBD1 (6 bases). This CDR3 spans 16 amino acids. Trimming pared 0 bases from V and 1 base from J, leaving 13 bases between. Germline V lookup: CDR1 LGHNA, CDR2 YNFKEQ. CDR3 in amino acids: CASSQDLGGGSYEQYF. CDR3 coding DNA: TGTGCCAGCAGCCAAGATCTAGGGGGTGGGTCCTACGAGCAGTACTTC.

Ten or more counts support this clonotype. CDR3 loop: CASSRSRDISYEQYF. The CDR3 DNA is TGCGCCAGCAGCCGATCCCGGGACATCTCCTACGAGCAGTACTTC. The genes are TRBV4-1 and TRBJ2-7, with a tentative D call TRBD1 (6 bases). From germline, CDR1 is MGHRA and CDR2 YSYEKL. V was shortened by 4 bases and J by 0 bases, with 13 bases between the two germline ends. The CDR3 is made up of 15 amino acids.